The 20 T cell receptor beta chains presented below share a single source sample, sequenced in a study of blood T cell repertoires in COVID-19. Sequencing was performed with immunoSEQ multiplex PCR; in TCRdb, only in-frame clones are kept and a portion is missing. The sample has 150,000 or so clones; over 80% are singletons. Sequenced input: PBMCs or T cells enriched from blood (not recorded which). These receptors all stem from a man between 70 and 80 years old who had been exposed to COVID-19.

CDR3 bases: TGCGCCAGCAGCCAGGGACAGGGGGCGCCCAGCAATCAGCCCCAGCATTTT. This sequence encodes CASSQGQGAPSNQPQHF. The rearrangement joins TRBV4-3 to TRBJ1-5; 12 bases are shared with TRBD1. Germline CDR1 and CDR2: LGHNA and YSLEER. Trimming cost V 3 bases and J 1 base; bases outside gene matches: 4. The CDR3 contains 17 residues.

This chain joins TRBV18 and TRBJ1-1, with 8 bases identical to TRBD1. Germline loops: CDR1 KGHSH, CDR2 LQKENI. The CDR3 loop spans 14 amino acids. Losses at the gene ends were 2 bases for V and 6 bases for J; bases not matched to a gene: 5. The CDR3 DNA follows: TGTGCCAGCTCACCAACCGGGACAGGCTCTGAAGCTTTCTTT. Residues: CASSPTGTGSEAFF.

This rearrangement joins TRBV7-2 to TRBJ2-1; a weak D match, TRBD2 (5 bases). The CDR3 covers 15 residues. The V gene's germline CDR1 is SGHTA and CDR2 FQGNSA. The V and J ends lost 3 bases and 7 bases respectively, with 16 bases between them. The CDR3 reads CASSFAPLLENEQFF. In DNA, the CDR3 is TGTGCCAGCAGCTTTGCCCCATTACTAGAGAATGAGCAGTTCTTC.

The chain employs TRBV19 and TRBJ1-5, with a possible D match to TRBD1 (6 bases). Germline values: CDR1 LNHDA, CDR2 SQIVND (reference sequence). This CDR3 has 15 residues. Trimming took 9 bases from V and 3 from J, leaving 18 bases between them. The CDR3 spells CASRGTEHFNQPQHF. The CDR3 DNA reads as TGTGCCAGCAGGGGCACCGAGCATTTCAATCAGCCCCAGCATTTT.

V gene TRBV7-9 combines with J gene TRBJ1-4, with 7 bases that match TRBD1. V lost 5 bases and J lost 11; bases outside the gene matches: 5. The CDR3 has 12 amino acids. CDR1 is SEHNR, CDR2 FQNEAQ, per germline (reference sequence). CDR3 residues: CASSGQVEKLFF. CDR3 DNA: TGTGCCAGCAGCGGACAGGTCGAGAAACTGTTTTTT.

The chain joins TRBV6-5 to TRBJ2-7, with 7 bases identical to TRBD2. V was pared by 8 bases and J by 5 bases, with 15 bases of the junction left unmatched. CDR1 and CDR2 (germline): MNHEY, SVGAGI. The CDR3 consists of 15 residues. CDR3 in amino acids: CASAPGGGTADEQYF. CDR3 bases: TGTGCCAGCGCCCCGGGCGGGGGAACGGCTGACGAGCAGTACTTC.

This chain uses TRBV11-2 with TRBJ2-1, with D perhaps matching TRBD2 (6 bases). The CDR3 has 15 residues. Germline CDR1 is SGHAT and CDR2 is FQNNGV. Trimming took off 3 bases at V and 7 bases at J, with 16 bases between the two ends. CDR3 coding DNA: TGTGCCAGCAGCTTGACTAGAAAGGTTGAAAATGAGCAGTTCTTC. Protein product: CASSLTRKVENEQFF. The full variable domain, rest sourced from reference TRBV11-2 and TRBJ2-1, is EAGVAQSPRYKIIEKRQSVAFWCNPISGHATLYWYQQILGQGPKLLIQFQNNGVVDDSQLPKDRFSAERLKGVDSTLKIQPAKLEDSAVYLCASSLTRKVENEQFFGPGTRLTVL.

V usage is TRBV6-5 and J usage is TRBJ1-2; 9 bases match TRBD1. The germline V gene encodes CDR1 MNHEY and CDR2 SVGAGI. With 0 bases clipped from V and 2 bases from J, the junction kept 4 bases outside the gene matches. The length of the CDR3 is 16 residues. In DNA form, the CDR3 reads TGTGCCAGCAGTTACTCTAGGACAGGGGACAACTATGGCTACACCTTC. Its translation: CASSYSRTGDNYGYTF.

J is TRBJ1-5 and V is TRBV19; D not resolved. This CDR3 spans 15 amino acids. Germline V lookup: CDR1 LNHDA, CDR2 SQIVND (reference sequence). V gave up 1 base and J gave up 4 bases, with 11 bases separating them. The CDR3 DNA reads as TGTGCCAGTAGTATAGGAGCGAGAGTAAATCAGCCCCAGCATTTT. Protein: CASSIGARVNQPQHF. The full variable domain, completed using reference TRBV19 and TRBJ1-5, is DGGITQSPKYLFRKEGQNVTLSCEQNLNHDAMYWYRQDPGQGLRLIYYSQIVNDFQKGDIAEGYSVSREKKESFPLTVTSAQKNPTAFYLCASSIGARVNQPQHFGDGTRLSIL.

The chain uses TRBV28 and TRBJ1-1; 9 nucleotides line up with TRBD1. The CDR3 is 14 residues long. Germline CDR1 reads MDHEN; CDR2 reads SYDVKM. The J segment lost 5 bases and the V segment lost 6 bases, leaving 7 bases of the junction unmatched. DNA for the CDR3: TGTGCCAGCAGCCGGGACAGGGTAGGAACTGAAGCTTTCTTT. Amino acids: CASSRDRVGTEAFF.

The chain couples TRBV19 to TRBJ1-1, with 7 bases aligning to TRBD1. This CDR3 is 14 amino acids long. Germline CDR1 and CDR2: LNHDA and SQIVND (reference sequence). V was clipped by 6 bases and J by 2 bases; unmatched bases: 6. DNA for the CDR3: TGTGCCAGTAGGCGCGGGACAGTAAACACTGAAGCTTTCTTT. This encodes CASRRGTVNTEAFF. Drawing the rest from reference TRBV19 and TRBJ1-1, the complete variable domain is DGGITQSPKYLFRKEGQNVTLSCEQNLNHDAMYWYRQDPGQGLRLIYYSQIVNDFQKGDIAEGYSVSREKKESFPLTVTSAQKNPTAFYLCASRRGTVNTEAFFGQGTRLTVV.

The rearrangement uses TRBV3-1 (or the pseudogene TRBV3-2) and TRBJ1-6, with TRBD1 identical over 7 bases. CDR3 length equals 15 residues. CDR1 is LGHDT, CDR2 YNNKEL, per germline (reference sequence). J lost 8 bases, V lost 5 bases, and 9 bases had no gene match. The CDR3 region is CASSSPVRGDSPLHF. CDR3 DNA: TGTGCCAGCAGCTCTCCCGTCAGGGGGGATTCACCCCTCCACTTT.

V gene TRBV5-1 combines with J gene TRBJ2-5; 10 positions match TRBD1. Trimming removed 0 bases from V and 4 bases from J; junction bases left unmatched: 6. The CDR3 runs 16 residues. Germline CDR1 and CDR2: SGHRS and YFSETQ. In DNA form, the CDR3 reads TGCGCCAGCAGCTTGGGAGGGACAGGGGCTGGAGAGACCCAGTACTTC. Translation: CASSLGGTGAGETQYF.

The gene calls are TRBV6-5 and TRBJ2-3; TRBD1 aligns across 8 bases. With 5 bases clipped from V and 0 bases from J, the junction kept 4 bases outside the gene matches. The CDR3 totals 15 residues. From germline, CDR1 is MNHEY and CDR2 SVGAGI. CDR3 sequence (DNA): TGTGCCAGCAGTAACCGGGACAGGAGCACAGATACGCAGTATTTT. Translated, it gives CASSNRDRSTDTQYF.

The CDR3 DNA sequence: TGTGCCAGTAGGCAGGGGGGATGGAATGGCTACACCTTC. It translates to CASRQGGWNGYTF. The J gene is TRBJ1-2, the V gene TRBV19, with 7 bases aligning to TRBD1. Germline trimming cut 6 bases from V and 6 bases from J; bases unmatched to any gene: 7. This CDR3 has 13 residues. The germline V gene encodes CDR1 LNHDA and CDR2 SQIVND (reference sequence).

This clone has more than one count but fewer than ten. This chain uses TRBV11-3 with TRBJ2-1, with 7 bases matching TRBD2. The CDR3 spans 17 residues. After removal of 1 base from V and 4 bases from J, the junction contained 10 bases not matched to a gene. CDR1 SGHNT and CDR2 YENEEA come from the germline V gene. CDR3 amino acids: CASSLAAGGSGYNEQFF. The CDR3 region has the DNA TGTGCCAGCAGCTTAGCCGCCGGGGGTAGCGGGTACAATGAGCAGTTCTTC.

The chain has TRBV7-8 and TRBJ2-2; TRBD2 matches 10 bases. There are 17 residues in the CDR3. Germline V CDR1 and CDR2: SGHVS, FQNEAQ. V shed 5 bases, J shed 1 base, and the junction held 7 bases outside the gene matches. CDR3 amino acids: CASSPIRTSGNTGELFF. CDR3 sequence (DNA): TGTGCCAGCAGCCCAATTAGGACTAGCGGGAACACCGGGGAGCTGTTTTTT.

The rearrangement joins TRBV1 to TRBJ2-1; TRBD1, the table's D call, lacks a check against the DNA. TRBV1 is a listed pseudogene. The CDR3 consists of 13 residues. CDR3 sequence reads: CTISMQGSDEQFF. The CDR3, as DNA: TGCACCATTTCGATGCAGGGGAGCGATGAGCAGTTCTTC.

The chain couples TRBV7-2 to TRBJ2-7; D may be TRBD2 (5 bases). The germline V and J ends were trimmed by 1 base and 0 bases, with 10 bases remaining between them. The CDR3 sequence is 15 residues long. The germline V gene encodes CDR1 SGHTA and CDR2 FQGNSA. CDR3 sequence reads: CASSLEAVSSYEQYF. The CDR3 nucleotides are TGTGCCAGCAGCTTAGAAGCGGTGAGCTCCTACGAGCAGTACTTC. Combining the CDR3 with reference TRBV7-2 and TRBJ2-7 gives the whole variable domain GAGVSQSPSNKVTEKGKDVELRCDPISGHTALYWYRQSLGQGLEFLIYFQGNSAPDKSGLPSDRFSAERTGGSVSTLTIQRTQQEDSAVYLCASSLEAVSSYEQYFGPGTRLTVT.

The chain links TRBV7-6 to TRBJ2-5; maybe TRBD1 (6 bases). The germline gives CDR1 SGHVS, CDR2 FNYEAQ. Trimming shortened V by 3 bases and J by 1 base, and 12 bases separated the two germline ends. The CDR3 is 15 amino acids. CDR3 sequence reads: CASSFTRGAQETQYF. CDR3 DNA sequence: TGTGCCAGCAGCTTTACCAGGGGCGCCCAAGAGACCCAGTACTTC.